This TCR beta chain was observed in a study of T cell changes during pregnancy in multiple sclerosis (dated by TCRdb to the late 2010s). Looking at the study overall: The study looked at changes in the T cell repertoire across pregnancy in women with multiple sclerosis.

Inclusive of the bounding cysteine and phenylalanine, the CDR3 is 16 residues long. Of the read, only the CDR3 DNA is kept; its 48 bases are in frame from base 1. CDR1 LNHDA and CDR2 SQIVND are derived from the germline V gene (reference sequence). V is reduced by 4 bases and J by 0 bases, leaving a spacing of 10 bases between them. Turning to this clone: Its antigen is unknown. Within one base of it there is no much larger clone, and no base qualities were kept.

The library was obtained by the immunoSEQ multiplex PCR assay. Imported from immuneACCESS, the table was reduced by TCRdb to in-frame sequences with V and J called. These copies leave out some clones; in studies compared against another copy, an unresolved V gene accounts for under half, and the cause of the remainder is not known. The sample table contains approximately 63,000 clones; only one count was recorded for 93% of them. The ten most abundant clones make up about 2.8% of the sample. This clonotype was obtained from a female donor with multiple sclerosis, enrolled in a pregnancy study. Sequencing was performed on CD8+ T cells from peripheral blood mononuclear cells, taken in the third trimester of pregnancy. The chain was built from TRBV19 and TRBJ2-6, with a weak D call of TRBD1 (5 bases match). The CDR3 protein: CASSKNTGSGANVLTF. The nucleotides are TGTGCCAGTAGTAAAAACACAGGCTCTGGGGCCAACGTCCTGACTTTC.